These 31 T cell receptor beta chains came from one sample sequenced in a study of T cell responses to AZD1222 COVID-19 vaccine. Produced via immunoSEQ multiplex PCR; TCRdb's table is partial and in-frame only. The table has 140,000 to 150,000 clones, around 83% seen once. The sample in question was peripheral blood, obtained on day 0 of MenACWY control vaccination. These receptors all come from an adult in good health.

The chain carries TRBV3-1 (or the pseudogene TRBV3-2) and TRBJ1-6; D might be TRBD1 (6 bases). CDR3 length: 17 amino acids. V lost 1 base and J 9 bases, leaving 19 bases between the germline ends. Germline CDR1 LGHDT, CDR2 YNNKEL (reference sequence). CDR3 protein: CASSQGNQGRGVSPLHF. The CDR3 bases are TGTGCCAGCAGCCAAGGTAATCAGGGGCGAGGAGTTTCACCCCTCCACTTT.

The chain joins TRBV6-1 to TRBJ1-5; D gene unclear. This CDR3 has 15 residues. Deletions cut 0 bases from V and 9 bases from J, with 15 bases between. The germline gives CDR1 MNHNS, CDR2 SASEGT. The CDR3 DNA sequence: TGTGCCAGCAGTGAAGCGCGAAGTTCTGGTCTGCCCCAGCATTTT. Its translation is CASSEARSSGLPQHF.

The V gene is TRBV5-1, the J gene TRBJ2-2, with D perhaps matching TRBD1 (6 bases). This CDR3 region has 16 residues. Trimming took off 3 bases at V and 0 bases at J, with 12 bases between the two ends. Germline CDR1 SGHRS, CDR2 YFSETQ. The CDR3 sequence is CASSWLTGANTGELFF. The CDR3, as DNA: TGCGCCAGCAGCTGGCTGACAGGAGCGAACACCGGGGAGCTGTTTTTT.

The rearrangement joins TRBV19 to TRBJ1-5, with TRBD1 matching 7 bases. This CDR3 contains 15 residues. Trimming removed 4 bases from V and 7 bases from J; junction bases left unmatched: 10. CDR1 LNHDA and CDR2 SQIVND come from the germline V gene (reference sequence). CDR3: CASSSGQVRGQPQHF. The CDR3 bases are TGTGCCAGTAGTAGTGGACAGGTCCGCGGACAGCCCCAGCATTTT.

The rearrangement uses TRBV10-3 and TRBJ2-5; 9 bases are shared with TRBD1. The CDR3 has 12 residues. The V gene's germline CDR1 is ENHRY and CDR2 SYGVKD. The trim removed 6 bases at V and 5 bases at J, leaving 1 base unmatched. Written as DNA, the CDR3 is TGTGCCATCAGCGACAGGGGGGAGACCCAGTACTTC. It translates to CAISDRGETQYF.

The chain employs TRBV11-1 and TRBJ2-2, with no clear D. V was shortened by 7 bases and J by 2 bases, with 17 bases between the two germline ends. CDR3 length: 16 residues. CDR1 is SGHAT, CDR2 FQDESV, per germline (reference sequence). The CDR3 is CASTLEARLNTGELFF. CDR3 DNA sequence: TGTGCCAGCACCCTCGAAGCCAGGCTAAACACCGGGGAGCTGTTTTTT.

This clone was seen once. The chain recombines TRBV5-1 with TRBJ2-5; tentatively, D is TRBD1 (6 bases). From germline, CDR1 is SGHRS and CDR2 YFSETQ. Trimming removed 5 bases from V and 4 bases from J, with 12 bases in between. This CDR3 has 13 amino acids. The DNA for the CDR3 is TGCGCCAGCAGTCCCAGGGGTGGAGAGACCCAGTACTTC. Translated, it gives CASSPRGGETQYF. Complete variable domain (other parts from reference TRBV5-1 and TRBJ2-5): KAGVTQTPRYLIKTRGQQVTLSCSPISGHRSVSWYQQTPGQGLQFLFEYFSETQRNKGNFPGRFSGRQFSNSRSEMNVSTLELGDSALYLCASSPRGGETQYFGPGTRLLVL.

This chain connects TRBV7-9 to TRBJ2-5; the D is unclear. Germline lookup yields CDR1 SEHNR and CDR2 FQNEAQ (reference sequence). The V end was cut by 1 base, the J end by 1 base, with 7 bases between. The CDR3 sequence is 14 residues long. The CDR3 region has the DNA TGTGCCAGCAGCTTAGAAGCTGCCCAAGAGACCCAGTACTTC. Its translation: CASSLEAAQETQYF. Full variable domain (missing parts from reference TRBV7-9 and TRBJ2-5): DTGVSQNPRHKITKRGQNVTFRCDPISEHNRLYWYRQTLGQGPEFLTYFQNEAQLEKSRLLSDRFSAERPKGSFSTLEIQRTEQGDSAMYLCASSLEAAQETQYFGPGTRLLVL.

There are a few counts of this clone. The rearrangement uses TRBV5-5 and TRBJ1-2, with D maybe TRBD1 (5 bases). In germline, CDR1 is SGHKS, CDR2 YYEKEE (reference sequence). Trimming removed 0 bases from V and 8 bases from J, with 17 bases in between. The CDR3 runs to 15 residues. The DNA for the CDR3 is TGTGCCAGCAGCTTGGCGGAGGGGTTAGTAGGAGGCTACACCTTC. It encodes CASSLAEGLVGGYTF. Drawing the rest from reference TRBV5-5 and TRBJ1-2, the complete variable domain is DAGVTQSPTHLIKTRGQQVTLRCSPISGHKSVSWYQQVLGQGPQFIFQYYEKEERGRGNFPDRFSARQFPNYSSELNVNALLLGDSALYLCASSLAEGLVGGYTFGSGTRLTVV.

This chain joins TRBV4-1 and TRBJ2-2, with 9 nucleotides matching TRBD1. Trimming cost V 5 bases and J 8 bases; bases outside gene matches: 12. Looked up from germline, CDR1 is MGHRA and CDR2 is YSYEKL. This CDR3 has 16 residues. In DNA, the CDR3 is TGCGCCAGCAGCGCCACCGGGACAGGGCTCCTAGGGGAGCTGTTTTTT. It encodes CASSATGTGLLGELFF.

The count of this clone is one. The chain recombines TRBV3-1 (or the pseudogene TRBV3-2) with TRBJ2-2; D unresolved. The V end was cut by 4 bases, the J end by 2 bases, with 14 bases between. This CDR3 is 16 amino acids long. The germline gives CDR1 LGHDT, CDR2 YNNKEL (reference sequence). The CDR3 DNA reads as TGTGCCAGCAGCCGCCCCGGACGGGTTAACACCGGGGAGCTGTTTTTT. It specifies CASSRPGRVNTGELFF.

The J gene is TRBJ2-2, the V gene TRBV9, with no clear D. Trimming took off 0 bases at V and 3 bases at J, with 12 bases between the two ends. Germline CDR1 reads SGDLS; CDR2 reads YYNGEE. This CDR3 spans 16 amino acids. CDR3 loop: CASSVGRSRDTGELFF. As DNA, the CDR3 is TGTGCCAGCAGCGTAGGGCGGAGTAGGGACACCGGGGAGCTGTTTTTT.

The chain recombines TRBV30 with TRBJ2-1; unclear D gene. The germline gives CDR1 GTSNPN, CDR2 SVGIG (reference sequence). Deletions cut 0 bases from V and 8 bases from J, with 11 bases between. The CDR3 is 13 residues long. CDR3 bases: TGTGCCTGGAGTGTAAGTTTGAGGTATGAGCAGTTCTTC. This sequence encodes CAWSVSLRYEQFF.

The chain is built from TRBV6-5 and TRBJ1-2, with a weak D call TRBD1 (6 bases). Trimming cost V 5 bases and J 4 bases, with 17 bases left between them. Germline V gene sequence: CDR1 MNHEY, CDR2 SVGAGI. The CDR3 has 15 amino acids. The CDR3 loop is CASSPRTDTVYGYTF. The CDR3 region has the DNA TGTGCCAGCAGTCCCAGGACAGACACAGTCTATGGCTACACCTTC.

This clone has only a few counts. V and J are TRBV6-6 and TRBJ2-1; D gene uncertain. The CDR3 has 12 amino acids. The germline V and J ends were trimmed by 4 bases and 5 bases, with 6 bases remaining between them. The germline V gene encodes CDR1 MNHNY and CDR2 SVGAGI (reference sequence). CDR3 loop: CASSSRDNEQFF. CDR3 DNA: TGTGCCAGCAGTTCCCGGGACAATGAGCAGTTCTTC.

The chain combines TRBV7-3 with TRBJ1-1; 10 nucleotides match TRBD1. CDR3 length equals 14 residues. Germline CDR1 and CDR2: SGHTA and FQGTGA. J gave up 8 bases and V 1 base, and 4 bases lay outside the gene matches. CDR3 in DNA: TGTGCCAGCAGCTTAAGGGACAGGGGCGGGGAAGCTTTCTTT. Amino acids: CASSLRDRGGEAFF.

The genes are TRBV15 and TRBJ1-2, with 7 bases lining up with TRBD1. Germline V gene lookup returns CDR1 LNHNV and CDR2 YYDKDF (reference sequence). V was clipped by 3 bases and J by 6 bases; unmatched bases: 10. There are 15 residues in the CDR3. CDR3 in amino acids: CATSSTDRALNGYTF. Written as DNA, the CDR3 is TGTGCCACCAGCAGTACCGACAGGGCTCTTAATGGCTACACCTTC.

V is TRBV5-4 and J is TRBJ2-2, with D perhaps being TRBD1 or TRBD2 (7 bases each). Germline CDR1 reads SGHNT; CDR2 reads YYREEE (reference sequence). This CDR3 region has 14 residues. Trimming took off 3 bases at V and 5 bases at J, with 11 bases between the two ends. The CDR3 DNA is TGTGCCAGCAGCTACAGGGGAGGGACCGGGGAGCTGTTTTTT. It yields the protein CASSYRGGTGELFF.

DNA for the CDR3: TGTGCCAGCAGTATACCAGGGGGCGGGGAGACCCAGTACTTC. It specifies CASSIPGGGETQYF. This rearrangement joins TRBV25-1 to TRBJ2-5; 8 nucleotides align to TRBD1. There are 14 residues in the CDR3. With V trimmed by 5 bases and J by 5 bases, 7 bases remained unmatched. CDR1 MGHDK and CDR2 SYGVNS come from the germline V gene.

J is TRBJ2-7 and V is TRBV6-5; D is unclear. The V end lost 0 bases, the J end lost 5 bases, and 11 bases lay between the germline ends. CDR1 is MNHEY and CDR2 is SVGAGI in the germline V gene. The CDR3 has 14 residues. CDR3: CASSYSIGSHEQYF. CDR3 bases: TGTGCCAGCAGTTACTCTATAGGGTCCCACGAGCAGTACTTC.

The chain uses TRBV7-2 and TRBJ2-7, with 7 bases that match TRBD2. Germline values: CDR1 SGHTA, CDR2 FQGNSA. This CDR3 has 14 amino acids. V was clipped by 2 bases and J by 12 bases; unmatched bases: 13. The CDR3 loop reads CASSLNPGGGRVYV. CDR3 in DNA: TGTGCCAGCAGCTTAAACCCGGGCGGGGGTAGGGTGTACGTC.

The chain joins TRBV7-9 to TRBJ2-3, with 9 bases lining up with TRBD1. Germline assignment: CDR1 SEHNR and CDR2 FQNEAQ (reference sequence). The CDR3 spans 15 residues. After removal of 3 bases from V and 1 base from J, the junction contained 2 bases not matched to a gene. For the CDR3, the DNA is TGTGCCAGCAGCTTCCGGGACAGGGGCACAGATACGCAGTATTTT. Encoded protein: CASSFRDRGTDTQYF.

This chain connects TRBV11-1 to TRBJ2-1; 7 bases are shared with TRBD1. Unmatched junction bases numbered 16, after V lost 7 bases and J lost 10 bases. This CDR3 has 15 amino acids. The germline gives CDR1 SGHAT, CDR2 FQDESV (reference sequence). CDR3 protein: CASTPLLGQEGEQFF. CDR3 DNA sequence: TGTGCCAGCACACCCCTCCTTGGACAGGAAGGAGAGCAGTTCTTC.

This clone was observed a few times. J is TRBJ2-1 and V is TRBV11-2; possible D gene TRBD1, 6 bases. The V and J ends lost 4 bases and 0 bases respectively, with 13 bases between them. Looked up from germline, CDR1 is SGHAT and CDR2 is FQNNGV. This CDR3 comprises 16 residues. The CDR3 here is CASSSRADSSYNEQFF. The DNA of the CDR3 is TGTGCCAGCAGCTCCAGAGCGGACAGCTCCTACAATGAGCAGTTCTTC.

The chain joins TRBV2 to TRBJ2-2, with D uncertain. The ends were cut back, 8 bases at V and 5 bases at J, with 12 bases in the middle. The germline V gene has CDR1 SNHLY and CDR2 FYNNEI. This CDR3 has 13 residues. CDR3 amino acids: CASSLVSTGELFF. The CDR3 DNA follows: TGTGCCAGCTCCCTCGTTTCTACCGGGGAGCTGTTTTTT.

This chain connects TRBV19 to TRBJ1-2; the match to TRBD1 covers 7 bases. Unmatched junction bases numbered 13, after V lost 8 bases and J lost 7 bases. The CDR3 spans 14 residues. The germline CDR1 and CDR2 sequences are LNHDA and SQIVND (reference sequence). The CDR3 loop is CASGRGQRLSGYTF. In DNA form, the CDR3 reads TGTGCCAGTGGCCGGGGACAGCGATTATCTGGCTACACCTTC.

This clone was seen a few times. The rearrangement joins TRBV3-1 (or the pseudogene TRBV3-2) to TRBJ2-7; D gene uncertain. This CDR3 is 11 amino acids long. V was clipped by 4 bases and J by 6 bases, with 7 bases between them. Germline CDR1 reads LGHDT; CDR2 reads YNNKEL (reference sequence). CDR3 in amino acids: CASSRGSEQYF. The CDR3 DNA sequence: TGTGCCAGCAGCCGCGGCAGCGAGCAGTACTTC.

J is TRBJ2-3 and V is TRBV15, with TRBD1 matching 10 bases. CDR1 LNHNV and CDR2 YYDKDF come from the germline V gene (reference sequence). The trim removed 0 bases at V and 6 bases at J, leaving 9 bases unmatched. This CDR3 spans 17 amino acids. In DNA form, the CDR3 reads TGTGCCACCAGCAGAGATCCTCGACAGGGGGCAAGGGATACGCAGTATTTT. This codes for CATSRDPRQGARDTQYF.

This clone was seen a few times. The chain is built from TRBV7-3 and TRBJ2-6; no clear D gene. With 3 bases removed from V and 5 bases from J, the gap between germline ends came to 5 bases. Germline V gives CDR1 SGHTA, CDR2 FQGTGA. The CDR3 has 13 amino acids. The DNA for the CDR3 is TGTGCCAGCAGCTTTAACAGGGCCAACGTCCTGACTTTC. Its protein is CASSFNRANVLTF.

The rearrangement joins TRBV19 to TRBJ2-1, with 11 bases fitting TRBD2. CDR3 length: 15 amino acids. V shed 7 bases and J 9 bases; nucleotides not matched to a gene: 11. Germline-derived CDR1 and CDR2 are LNHDA and SQIVND (reference sequence). The CDR3: CASKGLSGGAAEQFF. The DNA for the CDR3 is TGTGCCAGTAAGGGTCTTAGCGGGGGGGCCGCTGAGCAGTTCTTC. Full variable domain (remainder filled in from reference TRBV19 and TRBJ2-1): DGGITQSPKYLFRKEGQNVTLSCEQNLNHDAMYWYRQDPGQGLRLIYYSQIVNDFQKGDIAEGYSVSREKKESFPLTVTSAQKNPTAFYLCASKGLSGGAAEQFFGPGTRLTVL.

This chain links TRBV2 with TRBJ1-6; D gene unclear. This CDR3 contains 16 residues. V was shortened by 1 base and J by 0 bases, with 7 bases between the two germline ends. Per germline, CDR1 SNHLY and CDR2 FYNNEI. The CDR3: CASSEENISYNSPLHF. CDR3 sequence (DNA): TGTGCCAGCAGTGAAGAGAACATCTCCTATAATTCACCCCTCCACTTT.